This TCR beta chain was identified in a study of regulatory T cells in long-lasting Graves disease. About the research overall: Patients newly diagnosed with Graves' had been on antithyroid drugs for under 3 months. Study outcomes and limitations: Blood alone, not thyroid tissue, was studied.

This clonotype was seen repeatedly, ten times or more. Antigen unknown. Time point in this sample: newly diagnosed GD, antithyroid drugs for less than 3 months. Construction of the TCR library relied on RNA isolated from PBMCs. CDR1 is DFQATT, CDR2 SNEGSKA, per germline (reference sequence). The CDR3 is 14 residues long. V was cut by 0 bases and J by 2 bases, with 10 bases left in between. Construction of the TCR beta libraries employed iRepertoire HTBI primers in conjunction with Arm-PCR of CDR3 regions. TCRdb re-analysed the multiplex PCR reads in MiXCR, keeping a single row per CDR3 protein. The sample shows approximately 540,000 distinct CDR3 sequences, around 12% of them seen only once. The same sample was also studied in work on T cells in Graves' hyperthyroidism and ophthalmopathy. Per that study: Clinicians diagnosed patients from clinical symptoms, serum thyroxine and TRAb, thyroid ultrasound and orbital computed tomography.

This receptor was identified in a woman aged 30 to 39 with Graves disease. This material consisted of peripheral blood mononuclear cells (PBMCs), taken at new diagnosis, from a patient treated with antithyroid drugs. V and J are TRBV20-1 and TRBJ1-1; no clear D gene. CDR3 sequence (DNA): TGCAGTGCTAGAGATCGTAAGGATAACACTGAAGCTTTCTTT. Protein: CSARDRKDNTEAFF.